The next 32 T cell receptor beta chains were all read from a single sample in a study of CD8 T cells in ankylosing spondylitis. TCRdb processed the 5' RACE reads anew with MiXCR; each CDR3 protein has one entry. The sample yields 270,000 or so distinct CDR3 sequences, over 15% seen once. The specimen sequenced was blood, either unsorted or a sorted T cell fraction (not recorded which). The source is a male donor with ankylosing spondylitis or in good health (not recorded which).

V and J are TRBV11-1 and TRBJ2-5; 8 bases fit TRBD1. The germline V gene has CDR1 SGHAT and CDR2 FQDESV (reference sequence). After removal of 5 bases from V and 0 bases from J, the junction contained 8 bases not matched to a gene. CDR3 length equals 16 residues. The CDR3 here is CASSQAGTGNQETQYF. As DNA, the CDR3 is TGTGCCAGCAGCCAGGCCGGGACAGGAAACCAAGAGACCCAGTACTTC.

J is TRBJ1-1 and V is TRBV5-6; D is unresolved. The CDR3 runs 17 residues. The germline V gene has CDR1 SGHDT and CDR2 YYEEEE. The V gene lost 0 bases and the J gene lost 0 bases, with 15 bases spanning the gap. The CDR3 DNA follows: TGTGCCAGCAGCTTGGCCGCCGTAAATGCTTTGAACACTGAAGCTTTCTTT. Translated: CASSLAAVNALNTEAFF. Full variable domain (rest looked up from reference TRBV5-6 and TRBJ1-1): DAGVTQSPTHLIKTRGQQVTLRCSPKSGHDTVSWYQQALGQGPQFIFQYYEEEERQRGNFPDRFSGHQFPNYSSELNVNALLLGDSALYLCASSLAAVNALNTEAFFGQGTRLTVV.

Only a few counts were recorded for this clonotype. The CDR3 DNA is TGTGCCAGCAGCCCCGGGACCCAGGCCAATGAGCAGTTCTTC. Residues: CASSPGTQANEQFF. The J gene is TRBJ2-1, the V gene TRBV27, with D possibly called TRBD1 or TRBD2 (5 bases each). CDR1 is MNHEY, CDR2 SMNVEV, per germline (reference sequence). This CDR3 has 14 residues. The V gene lost 6 bases and the J gene lost 6 bases, with 15 bases spanning the gap.

This clonotype was seen a single time. The chain carries TRBV5-6 and TRBJ2-1, with 11 bases fitting TRBD2. Per germline, CDR1 SGHDT and CDR2 YYEEEE. The CDR3 runs 18 residues. J was trimmed by 6 bases and V by 4 bases; bases with no gene match: 15. CDR3 loop: CASSPRLLAGGNGNEQFF. The CDR3 DNA reads TGTGCCAGCAGCCCCCGATTGTTAGCGGGAGGGAACGGCAATGAGCAGTTCTTC.

This chain uses TRBV12-3 or TRBV12-4 with TRBJ1-1; D remains ambiguous. The V end lost 2 bases, the J end lost 10 bases, and 11 bases lay between the germline ends. This CDR3 contains 12 residues. CDR3 nucleotide sequence: TGTGCCAGCAGTTTAACCGGAGAGGTAGCTTTCTTT. Protein product: CASSLTGEVAFF.

The genes are TRBV20-1 and TRBJ2-7; 7 bases fit TRBD2. Germline CDR1 is DFQATT and CDR2 is SNEGSKA (reference sequence). The CDR3 covers 15 residues. V lost 5 bases, J lost 4 bases, and 14 bases stayed unmatched. For the CDR3, the DNA is TGCAGTGCTCCGACGAGGGCGGGAGTCTTGTACGAGCAGTACTTC. Translated: CSAPTRAGVLYEQYF.

This clonotype occurred a few times. This sequence joins TRBV5-1 and TRBJ2-7; 9 bases agree with TRBD1. CDR1 is SGHRS, CDR2 YFSETQ, per germline. The CDR3 totals 13 residues. The V gene end was trimmed by 3 bases and the J gene end by 5 bases; junction bases not matched to a gene: 3. The CDR3: CASSWDRAHEQYF. DNA of the CDR3: TGCGCCAGCAGCTGGGACAGGGCCCACGAGCAGTACTTC.

At least ten counts were recorded for this clonotype. This rearrangement joins TRBV29-1 to TRBJ2-1, with TRBD1 as a possible D gene (5 bases). Germline CDR1 SQVTM, CDR2 ANQGSEA. The CDR3 totals 14 residues. The ends were cut back, 6 bases at V and 7 bases at J, with 19 bases in the middle. The CDR3 DNA reads TGCAGCGTGCCCGCCCGTGGGGCTGGTAATGAGCAGTTCTTC. It is translated as CSVPARGAGNEQFF.

Notes on this clonotype: Since a much larger clone is just one base distant, this may be a read error. CDR3 residues: CAWCPARVGEQFF. The CDR3 DNA follows: TGTGCCTGGTGTCCAGCCCGGGTCGGTGAGCAGTTCTTC. The chain joins TRBV30 to TRBJ2-1; D is ambiguous. The CDR3 spans 13 residues. Germline CDR1 is GTSNPN and CDR2 is SVGIG (reference sequence). The ends were cut back, 5 bases at V and 9 bases at J, with 17 bases in the middle.

J is TRBJ1-1 and V is TRBV6-5; D is unresolved. Germline loops: CDR1 MNHEY, CDR2 SVGAGI. V was pared by 0 bases and J by 4 bases, with 12 bases between. There are 15 residues in the CDR3. Written as DNA, the CDR3 is TGTGCCAGCAGTTACTCCGACGACGCAGGCACTGAAGCTTTCTTT. Its protein is CASSYSDDAGTEAFF.

The rearrangement uses TRBV12-3 or TRBV12-4 and TRBJ2-7, with 10 bases fitting TRBD2. CDR3 length equals 14 residues. V was pared by 6 bases and J by 4 bases, with 6 bases of the junction left unmatched. The CDR3 nucleotides read TGTGCCAGCAGGGACGGGACTAGCGTTTACGAGCAGTACTTC. The encoded protein is CASRDGTSVYEQYF.

V usage is TRBV12-3 or TRBV12-4 and J usage is TRBJ2-1; D may be TRBD2 (6 bases). Trimming took off 5 bases at V and 6 bases at J, with 11 bases between the two ends. This CDR3 has 13 residues. CDR3 loop: CASSGTPFNEQFF. Written as DNA, the CDR3 is TGTGCCAGCAGTGGGACTCCTTTCAATGAGCAGTTCTTC.

The chain combines TRBV6-4 with TRBJ2-1; D not resolved. Trimming cost V 4 bases and J 5 bases, with 9 bases left between them. The CDR3 has 13 residues. Germline V gene lookup returns CDR1 MRHNA and CDR2 SNTAGT. CDR3 protein: CASSVRPNNEQFF. In nucleotides, the CDR3 is TGTGCCAGCAGTGTCAGACCGAACAATGAGCAGTTCTTC.

The chain recombines TRBV5-1 with TRBJ2-7; D is uncertain. The CDR3 consists of 13 residues. V lost 2 bases and J 1 base, leaving 7 bases between the germline ends. Germline CDR1 is SGHRS and CDR2 is YFSETQ. CDR3 sequence reads: CASSFPESYEQYF. The CDR3 DNA sequence: TGCGCCAGCAGCTTCCCGGAATCCTACGAGCAGTACTTC.

Concerning this clonotype itself: A much larger clone lies a single base off, so this may be a read error. This chain joins TRBV3-1 and TRBJ2-1, with TRBD2 matching 9 bases. CDR1 is LGHDT, CDR2 YNNKEL, per germline (reference sequence). V lost 4 bases, J lost 0 bases, and 16 bases stayed unmatched. This CDR3 is built from 20 residues. The CDR3, as DNA: TGTGCCAGCAGCCCCTGGCCGGGACCAGCGGGAGGTCCCTCCTACAATGAGCAGTTCTTC. It translates to CASSPWPGPAGGPSYNEQFF.

This sequence joins TRBV4-2 and TRBJ2-7, with 13 bases identical to TRBD2. This CDR3 is 19 amino acids long. Germline V gene lookup returns CDR1 LGHNA and CDR2 YNFKEQ. V trimming: 1 base; J trimming: 3 bases; junction bases outside the gene matches: 12. The CDR3 region has the DNA TGTGCCAGCAGCCAAGGTCAACTAGCGGGAGGGAGTGGGGACTACGAGCAGTACTTC. Its protein product is CASSQGQLAGGSGDYEQYF.

The CDR3 DNA reads as TGTGCCAGCAGTGAAGCGTACACGGACTATGGCTACACCTTC. This codes for CASSEAYTDYGYTF. The V and J genes are TRBV6-1 and TRBJ1-2; D uncertain. Looked up from germline, CDR1 is MNHNS and CDR2 is SASEGT. The CDR3 sequence is 14 residues long. Deletions cut 0 bases from V and 3 bases from J, with 8 bases between.

This clonotype was detected a few times. J is TRBJ2-1 and V is TRBV20-1; 7 positions agree with TRBD1. CDR1 DFQATT and CDR2 SNEGSKA come from the germline V gene (reference sequence). The ends lost 6 bases at V and 8 bases at J; junction bases unmatched: 13. The CDR3 loop spans 14 amino acids. The CDR3 here is CSADGTGVVDEQFF. The DNA for the CDR3 is TGCAGTGCCGATGGAACAGGGGTTGTCGATGAGCAGTTCTTC.

The chain links TRBV15 to TRBJ2-1, with TRBD2 identical over 9 bases. Trimming cost V 0 bases and J 4 bases; bases outside gene matches: 13. The germline V gene has CDR1 LNHNV and CDR2 YYDKDF (reference sequence). The CDR3 is 19 residues long. The CDR3 nucleotides read TGTGCCACCAGCAGAGATGCCCAGACACTAGCGGGCCTATACAATGAGCAGTTCTTC. Translation gives CATSRDAQTLAGLYNEQFF.

In this sample, this clonotype turned up once. Being one base from a much bigger clone, this may be a read error. This chain connects TRBV29-1 to TRBJ2-5, with 13 bases aligning to TRBD2. CDR1 and CDR2 from the germline V gene are SQVTM and ANQGSEA. This CDR3 has 16 residues. J gave up 6 bases and V 0 bases, and 7 bases lay outside the gene matches. CDR3 coding DNA: TGCAGCGTTGAAGATCCGGGACTAGCGGGATTAAAGACCCAGTACTTC. As protein: CSVEDPGLAGLKTQYF.

This clonotype has just a few counts. This chain uses TRBV5-1 with TRBJ2-1; TRBD2 matches at 8 bases. This CDR3 has 14 residues. V gave up 4 bases and J gave up 10 bases; unmatched junction bases: 10. Germline values: CDR1 SGHRS, CDR2 YFSETQ. CDR3: CASSRNREGSEQFF. CDR3 DNA: TGCGCCAGCAGCAGAAATCGGGAGGGCAGCGAGCAGTTCTTC.

V and J are TRBV27 and TRBJ1-5; TRBD1 agrees at 8 bases. With V trimmed by 5 bases and J by 5 bases, 5 bases remained unmatched. The CDR3 totals 14 residues. Per the germline V gene, CDR1 is MNHEY and CDR2 is SMNVEV (reference sequence). Here the CDR3 reads CASSPQGVDQPQHF. CDR3 coding DNA: TGTGCCAGCAGTCCACAGGGGGTAGATCAGCCCCAGCATTTT.

The chain couples TRBV27 to TRBJ2-1; perhaps D is TRBD1 or TRBD2 (5 bases each). Germline loops: CDR1 MNHEY, CDR2 SMNVEV (reference sequence). Trimming took off 2 bases at V and 8 bases at J, with 10 bases between the two ends. This CDR3 is 13 amino acids long. CDR3 protein: CASSLTGTDEQFF. The CDR3 DNA sequence: TGTGCCAGCAGTTTAACCGGGACCGATGAGCAGTTCTTC.

The genes are TRBV11-1 and TRBJ2-7, with unresolved D. The CDR3 runs to 13 residues. V lost 5 bases and J lost 6, with 14 bases in between. CDR1 and CDR2 from the germline V gene are SGHAT and FQDESV (reference sequence). CDR3 nucleotides: TGTGCCAGCAGCCTCGGAGCAGACGGCGAGCAGTACTTC. Its translation: CASSLGADGEQYF.

The chain joins TRBV7-2 to TRBJ2-7; D uncertain. Looked up from germline, CDR1 is SGHTA and CDR2 is FQGNSA. This CDR3 is 14 amino acids long. V lost 3 bases, J lost 2 bases, and 11 bases lay in between. In DNA form, the CDR3 reads TGTGCCAGCAGCTTTTATGGCAGGACCTACGAGCAGTACTTC. It codes for CASSFYGRTYEQYF.

This clonotype was detected ten times or more. The chain has TRBV12-3 or TRBV12-4 and TRBJ2-7; possibly TRBD1 or TRBD2 for D (6 bases each). Trimming left V 11 bases short and J 3 bases short, with 14 bases between. The CDR3 is made up of 12 amino acids. CDR3 DNA: TGTGCCCCCCGGGGGCAGTTCTACGAGCAGTACTTC. Its protein is CAPRGQFYEQYF.

The chain employs TRBV11-2 and TRBJ2-6; perhaps TRBD1 as D (5 bases). The CDR3 sequence is 19 residues long. V dropped 11 bases and J dropped 1 base, with 27 bases sitting between them. Germline loops: CDR1 SGHAT, CDR2 FQNNGV. This CDR3 is CACQQFGVSRASGANVLTF. For the CDR3, the DNA is TGTGCCTGCCAACAATTTGGGGTCAGCAGGGCGTCTGGGGCCAACGTCCTGACTTTC.

The chain employs TRBV29-1 and TRBJ2-2, with TRBD2 matching 7 bases. V was clipped by 6 bases and J by 5 bases; unmatched bases: 6. The CDR3 length is 13 residues. Per germline, CDR1 SQVTM and CDR2 ANQGSEA. CDR3 loop: CSVPTGGTGELFF. The CDR3 DNA reads as TGCAGCGTCCCCACGGGGGGAACCGGGGAGCTGTTTTTT.

The rearrangement joins TRBV4-1 to TRBJ1-1; D remains unclear. This CDR3 has 15 amino acids. Trimming took 3 bases from V and 0 from J, leaving 11 bases between them. The germline V gene has CDR1 MGHRA and CDR2 YSYEKL. This CDR3 is CASSQTITVNTEAFF. CDR3 nucleotides: TGCGCCAGCAGCCAGACAATCACAGTGAACACTGAAGCTTTCTTT.

The chain has TRBV29-1 and TRBJ1-1; TRBD1 aligns across 7 bases. Losses at the gene ends were 7 bases for V and 7 bases for J; bases not matched to a gene: 6. The CDR3 loop spans 11 amino acids. Germline CDR1 and CDR2: SQVTM and ANQGSEA. The CDR3 protein is CSAEGGLEAFF. CDR3 DNA: TGCAGCGCAGAAGGGGGCCTTGAAGCTTTCTTT.

This clonotype was seen only a few times. The chain uses TRBV27 and TRBJ2-7; D gene ambiguous. The V end lost 3 bases, the J end lost 0 bases, and 6 bases lay between the germline ends. Germline V gene lookup returns CDR1 MNHEY and CDR2 SMNVEV (reference sequence). This CDR3 region has 13 residues. CDR3 protein: CASSFDRSYEQYF. The CDR3 region has the DNA TGTGCCAGCAGTTTCGACCGCTCCTACGAGCAGTACTTC.

V usage is TRBV12-3 or TRBV12-4 and J usage is TRBJ2-3; 9 bases line up with TRBD1. CDR3 length: 15 amino acids. The trim removed 2 bases at V and 4 bases at J, leaving 4 bases unmatched. CDR3 bases: TGTGCCAGCAGTTTACTGGGACAGGGCCCAGATACGCAGTATTTT. This gives the protein CASSLLGQGPDTQYF.